This TCR beta chain was identified in a study of spatial heterogeneity in lung cancer. Germline V gene lookup returns CDR1 KGHSH and CDR2 LQKENI. V lost 4 bases and J 4 bases, leaving 10 bases between the germline ends. The CDR3 extends over 13 amino acids. Points on this clonotype: Its antigen is unidentified. This beta chain slipped into a library made for alpha chains as a stray read, so its size is not meaningful.

Findings and caveats of the study: Tumoral mutation counts were tracked by counts of expanded intratumoral alpha and beta TCRs.

TCRdb re-analysed the 5' RACE reads in MiXCR, keeping a single row per CDR3 protein. The table includes 9,500 or so distinct CDR3 sequences, approximately 12% detected once. Time point specified: sample taken at primary tumor resection. The source material was lung tumor tissue, sampled at surgery. The TCR sequence derives from a male donor with early-stage non-small cell lung cancer. The rearrangement uses TRBV18 and TRBJ1-2; D possibly corresponds to TRBD1 (5 bases). CDR3 sequence: CASSRQPTYGYTF. The CDR3 DNA sequence: TGTGCCAGCTCACGACAGCCCACCTATGGCTACACCTTC. The full variable domain, in which reference TRBV18 and TRBJ1-2 provide the parts outside the CDR3, is NAGVMQNPRHLVRRRGQEARLRCSPMKGHSHVYWYRQLPEEGLKFMVYLQKENIIDESGMPKERFSAEFPKEGPSILRIQQVVRGDSAAYFCASSRQPTYGYTFGSGTRLTVV.